This entry lists 22 T cell receptor beta chains sequenced from one sample in a study of CD8+ T cells in alopecia areata. Treatment defined: oral pan-JAK inhibitor, 5-10 mg twice daily. Isolated RNA was reverse transcribed into cDNA used as the sequencing template. Assay: immunoSEQ multiplex PCR; the TCRdb copy retains only in-frame clones and omits some. The sample includes some 170,000 clones, about 61% seen only once; the top ten take 16%. The material was CD4+ T cells sorted from blood, obtained between weeks 55 and 65, from a patient treated with tofacitinib. The receptors were gathered from a human donor with alopecia areata.

The V and J genes are TRBV28 and TRBJ1-1, with D possibly being TRBD1 (5 bases). This CDR3 comprises 11 residues. Trimming stripped 10 bases from V and 5 bases from J, with 11 bases between. Germline V lookup: CDR1 MDHEN, CDR2 SYDVKM. The CDR3, as DNA: TGTGCCATCCGGGGGAAGACTGAAGCTTTCTTT. As protein: CAIRGKTEAFF.

V usage is TRBV6-6 and J usage is TRBJ2-5, with D perhaps being TRBD1 or TRBD2 (5 bases each). Trimming removed 0 bases from V and 5 bases from J, with 10 bases in between. The CDR3 spans 14 residues. Germline lookup yields CDR1 MNHNY and CDR2 SVGAGI (reference sequence). The CDR3 region has the DNA TGTGCCAGCAGTTACTCGACGGGGCAGGAGACCCAGTACTTC. This gives the protein CASSYSTGQETQYF.

The V call is TRBV29-1, the J call TRBJ1-1; D is perhaps TRBD1 (6 bases). V lost 6 bases to trimming and J lost 1 base, with 12 bases between them. The CDR3 runs to 13 residues. Germline CDR1 SQVTM, CDR2 ANQGSEA. Here the CDR3 DNA reads TGCAGCGTACAGGGAAGAGGGAACACTGAAGCTTTCTTT. It is translated as CSVQGRGNTEAFF. Supplemented by reference TRBV29-1 and TRBJ1-1, the full variable domain reads SAVISQKPSRDICQRGTSLTIQCQVDSQVTMMFWYRQQPGQSLTLIATANQGSEATYESGFVIDKFPISRPNLTFSTLTVSNMSPEDSSIYLCSVQGRGNTEAFFGQGTRLTVV.

This clone showed up just a few times. V is TRBV5-8 and J is TRBJ1-3, with a possible D match to TRBD1 (5 bases). The CDR3 is 15 residues long. Trimming took 5 bases from V and 4 from J, leaving 16 bases between them. CDR1 and CDR2 (germline): SGHTS, YDEGEE. The CDR3 spells CASRNRGVGGNTIYF. In nucleotides, the CDR3 is TGTGCCAGCAGGAACCGGGGCGTGGGAGGAAACACCATATATTTT.

The CDR3 DNA is TGCAGCTGTTGGACGGAGACCCAGTACTTC. It encodes CSCWTETQYF. The chain carries TRBV29-1 and TRBJ2-5; D not certain. Germline CDR1 is SQVTM and CDR2 is ANQGSEA. Deletions cut 8 bases from V and 5 bases from J, with 9 bases between. The CDR3 totals 10 residues.

V gene TRBV5-1 combines with J gene TRBJ2-5; no clear D gene. The CDR3 consists of 14 residues. Germline V CDR1 and CDR2: SGHRS, YFSETQ. The V end lost 4 bases, the J end lost 6 bases, and 16 bases lay between the germline ends. Here the CDR3 reads CASSQEVDLKTQYF. DNA of the CDR3: TGCGCCAGCAGCCAAGAAGTAGACTTAAAGACCCAGTACTTC.

The chain uses TRBV27 and TRBJ2-5; D could derive from TRBD1 or TRBD2 (5 bases each). Germline V gives CDR1 MNHEY, CDR2 SMNVEV (reference sequence). The CDR3 has 16 amino acids. Trimming removed 5 bases from V and 1 base from J, with 17 bases in between. The CDR3 loop reads CASSRNPGRVQETQYF. CDR3 coding DNA: TGTGCCAGCAGTAGAAATCCGGGACGGGTCCAAGAGACCCAGTACTTC.

The J gene is TRBJ2-5, the V gene TRBV23-1; D unresolved. TRBV23-1 has ORF status, its function being uncertain. The V end was cut by 7 bases, the J end by 5 bases, with 11 bases between. The CDR3 loop spans 12 amino acids. The CDR3 is CASIELRETQYF. The DNA for the CDR3 is TGCGCCAGCATCGAACTCCGGGAGACCCAGTACTTC.

V gene TRBV9 combines with J gene TRBJ2-3; maybe TRBD2 (5 bases). The V end was cut by 6 bases, the J end by 3 bases, with 8 bases between. Germline values: CDR1 SGDLS, CDR2 YYNGEE. The CDR3 contains 12 residues. The DNA of the CDR3 is TGTGCCAGCATAACGGGGACAGATACGCAGTATTTT. This codes for CASITGTDTQYF.

The chain combines TRBV15 with TRBJ1-2; 8 bases map to TRBD1. The CDR3 runs to 14 residues. J lost 0 bases, V lost 3 bases, and 0 bases had no gene match. Germline CDR1 and CDR2: LNHNV and YYDKDF (reference sequence). CDR3 in DNA: TGTGCCACCAGCAGGGACAGGGCTAACTATGGCTACACCTTC. The encoded protein is CATSRDRANYGYTF.

This chain uses TRBV30 with TRBJ1-3; unclear D gene. The germline V gene has CDR1 GTSNPN and CDR2 SVGIG (reference sequence). The CDR3 spans 13 residues. Trimming stripped 0 bases from V and 4 bases from J, with 7 bases between. The DNA for the CDR3 is TGTGCCTGGAGTGTTATCGCCGGAAACACCATATATTTT. This encodes CAWSVIAGNTIYF.

This clone was observed a few times. The rearrangement links TRBV28 to TRBJ1-5; D may be TRBD1 (5 bases). CDR1 is MDHEN and CDR2 is SYDVKM in the germline V gene. This CDR3 is 16 amino acids long. V was clipped by 6 bases and J by 0 bases, with 15 bases between them. The CDR3 DNA reads as TGTGCCAGCAGCCCCGGGGCTACCCATAGCAATCAGCCCCAGCATTTT. Translation gives CASSPGATHSNQPQHF.

This rearrangement joins TRBV6-1 to TRBJ1-5, with 7 bases lining up with TRBD1. In germline, CDR1 is MNHNS, CDR2 SASEGT. With 0 bases clipped from V and 10 bases from J, the junction kept 12 bases outside the gene matches. The CDR3 is 16 amino acids. Written as DNA, the CDR3 is TGTGCCAGCAGTGAAGCAGGGGGCGCGGTAATCAGCCCCCAGCATTTT. Protein sequence: CASSEAGGAVISPQHF.

This clone was seen ten or more times. The rearrangement links TRBV10-3 to TRBJ1-1; D gene unclear. The V and J ends lost 4 bases and 1 base respectively, with 7 bases between them. CDR1 is ENHRY and CDR2 is SYGVKD in the germline V gene. There are 13 residues in the CDR3. The CDR3 here is CAISARGNTEAFF. The CDR3 DNA follows: TGTGCCATCAGTGCCCGGGGGAACACTGAAGCTTTCTTT.

The chain has TRBV9 and TRBJ2-1, with 8 bases aligning to TRBD2. Losses at the gene ends were 2 bases for V and 3 bases for J; bases not matched to a gene: 4. Germline loops: CDR1 SGDLS, CDR2 YYNGEE. This CDR3 region has 15 residues. The CDR3 is CASSVAGGNYNEQFF. The DNA for the CDR3 is TGTGCCAGCAGCGTGGCGGGGGGAAACTACAATGAGCAGTTCTTC.

This chain links TRBV6-5 with TRBJ2-1; TRBD2 matches at 9 bases. Trimming removed 2 bases from V and 10 bases from J; junction bases left unmatched: 12. From germline, CDR1 is MNHEY and CDR2 SVGAGI. The CDR3 extends over 16 amino acids. For the CDR3, the DNA is TGTGCCAGCAGTTACGGCGGGGGGGCTGTTCGCTGGGAGCAGTTCTTC. This sequence encodes CASSYGGGAVRWEQFF.

This clone was counted a single time. The V and J genes are TRBV15 and TRBJ2-7, with 9 bases identical to TRBD1. The CDR3 has 16 amino acids. Looked up from germline, CDR1 is LNHNV and CDR2 is YYDKDF (reference sequence). Losses at the gene ends were 1 base for V and 5 bases for J; bases not matched to a gene: 9. CDR3 residues: CATSRAPPTGGNEQYF. The CDR3 DNA is TGTGCCACCAGCAGAGCTCCTCCGACAGGGGGTAACGAGCAGTACTTC.

J is TRBJ1-1 and V is TRBV5-1; TRBD1 agrees at 9 bases. V lost 4 bases and J lost 8; bases outside the gene matches: 9. Germline V gene lookup returns CDR1 SGHRS and CDR2 YFSETQ. CDR3 length equals 14 residues. The CDR3 here is CASSGGTGQIEAFF. Written as DNA, the CDR3 is TGCGCCAGCAGCGGGGGGACAGGGCAGATCGAAGCTTTCTTT. The full variable domain, rest sourced from reference TRBV5-1 and TRBJ1-1, is KAGVTQTPRYLIKTRGQQVTLSCSPISGHRSVSWYQQTPGQGLQFLFEYFSETQRNKGNFPGRFSGRQFSNSRSEMNVSTLELGDSALYLCASSGGTGQIEAFFGQGTRLTVV.

On this clone: Other DNA sequences within the sample encode an identical CDR3. V is TRBV4-1 and J is TRBJ1-2; D is possibly TRBD1 (6 bases). The germline V gene encodes CDR1 MGHRA and CDR2 YSYEKL. Trimming cost V 1 base and J 8 bases, with 17 bases left between them. There are 15 residues in the CDR3. CDR3 protein: CASSQAGQGVGGYTF. CDR3 sequence (DNA): TGCGCCAGCAGCCAAGCGGGACAAGGAGTGGGAGGCTACACCTTC.

This clone was seen more than once but under ten times. V is TRBV29-1 and J is TRBJ1-4, with D unclear. Germline CDR1 is SQVTM and CDR2 is ANQGSEA. V was pared by 5 bases and J by 5 bases, with 15 bases between. This CDR3 region has 14 residues. CDR3 coding DNA: TGCAGCGTTTCACGGAGGGCCTCAAATGAAAAACTGTTTTTT. It codes for CSVSRRASNEKLFF.

This clone was counted a few times. The chain combines TRBV29-1 with TRBJ2-1; TRBD2 matches at 10 bases. The germline V gene has CDR1 SQVTM and CDR2 ANQGSEA. V was clipped by 7 bases and J by 6 bases; unmatched bases: 9. The CDR3 loop spans 14 amino acids. Here the CDR3 reads CSGTGTSEGNEQFF. CDR3 nucleotide sequence: TGCAGCGGGACGGGGACTAGCGAGGGCAATGAGCAGTTCTTC.

The chain is built from TRBV29-1 and TRBJ1-1; 7 bases fit TRBD1. J was trimmed by 0 bases and V by 0 bases; bases with no gene match: 4. Germline V gene sequence: CDR1 SQVTM, CDR2 ANQGSEA. The CDR3 runs to 15 residues. In DNA form, the CDR3 reads TGCAGCGTTGAAGATCCCACAGGGGTGAACACTGAAGCTTTCTTT. Translating it yields CSVEDPTGVNTEAFF.